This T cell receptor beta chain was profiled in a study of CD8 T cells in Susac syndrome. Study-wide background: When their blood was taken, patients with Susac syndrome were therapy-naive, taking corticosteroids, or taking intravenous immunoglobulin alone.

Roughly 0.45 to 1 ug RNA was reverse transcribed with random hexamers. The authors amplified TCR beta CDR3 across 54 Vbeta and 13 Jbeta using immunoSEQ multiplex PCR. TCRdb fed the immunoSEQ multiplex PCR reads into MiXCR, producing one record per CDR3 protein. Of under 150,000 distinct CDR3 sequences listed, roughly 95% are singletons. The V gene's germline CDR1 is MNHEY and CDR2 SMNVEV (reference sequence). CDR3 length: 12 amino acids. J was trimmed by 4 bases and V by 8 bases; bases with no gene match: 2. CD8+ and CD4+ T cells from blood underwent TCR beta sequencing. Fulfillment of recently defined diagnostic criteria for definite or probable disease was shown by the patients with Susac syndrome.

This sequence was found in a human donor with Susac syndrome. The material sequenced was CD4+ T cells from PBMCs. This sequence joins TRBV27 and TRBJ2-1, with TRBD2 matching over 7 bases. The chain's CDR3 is CASGRGYNEQFF. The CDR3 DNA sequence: TGTGCCAGCGGGAGGGGTTACAATGAGCAGTTCTTC.